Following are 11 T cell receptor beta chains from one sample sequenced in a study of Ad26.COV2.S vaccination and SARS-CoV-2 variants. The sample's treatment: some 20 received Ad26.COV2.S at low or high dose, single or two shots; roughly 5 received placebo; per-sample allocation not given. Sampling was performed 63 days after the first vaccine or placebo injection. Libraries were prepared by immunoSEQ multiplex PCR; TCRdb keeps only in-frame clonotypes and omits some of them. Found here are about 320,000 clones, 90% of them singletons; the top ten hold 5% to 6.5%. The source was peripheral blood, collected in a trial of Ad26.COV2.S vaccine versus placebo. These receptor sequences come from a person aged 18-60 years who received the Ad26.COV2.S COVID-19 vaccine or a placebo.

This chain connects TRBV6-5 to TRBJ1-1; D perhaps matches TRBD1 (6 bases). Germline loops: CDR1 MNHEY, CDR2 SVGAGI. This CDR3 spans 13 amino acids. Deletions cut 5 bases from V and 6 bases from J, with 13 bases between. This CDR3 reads CASSRGGGAEAFF. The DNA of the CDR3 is TGTGCCAGCAGTAGGGGGGGTGGCGCTGAAGCTTTCTTT.

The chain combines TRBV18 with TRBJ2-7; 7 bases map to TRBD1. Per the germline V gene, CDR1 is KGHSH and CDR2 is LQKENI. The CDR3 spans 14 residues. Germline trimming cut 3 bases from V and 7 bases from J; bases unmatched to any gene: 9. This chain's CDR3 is CASSPSGQAWEQYV. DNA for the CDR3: TGTGCCAGCTCACCCTCAGGACAGGCCTGGGAGCAGTACGTC.

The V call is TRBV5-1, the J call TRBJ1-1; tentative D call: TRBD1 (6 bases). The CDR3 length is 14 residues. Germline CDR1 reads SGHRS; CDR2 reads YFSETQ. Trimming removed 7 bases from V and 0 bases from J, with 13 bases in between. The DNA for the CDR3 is TGCGCCAGCGGCGAGGGACAAATGAACACTGAAGCTTTCTTT. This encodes CASGEGQMNTEAFF.

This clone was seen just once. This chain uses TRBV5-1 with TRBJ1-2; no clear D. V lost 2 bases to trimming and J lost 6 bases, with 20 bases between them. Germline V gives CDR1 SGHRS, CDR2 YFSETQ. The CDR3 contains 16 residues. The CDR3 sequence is CASSFQSRPLADGYTF. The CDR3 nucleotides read TGCGCCAGCAGCTTCCAAAGCAGGCCGTTGGCGGATGGCTACACCTTC.

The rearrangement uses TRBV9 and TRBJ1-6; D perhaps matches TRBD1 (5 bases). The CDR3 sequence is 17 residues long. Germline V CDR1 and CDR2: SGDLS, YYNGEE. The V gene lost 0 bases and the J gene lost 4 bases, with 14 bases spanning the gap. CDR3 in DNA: TGTGCCAGCAGCGTAGAGCAGGGTCCGACTTATAATTCACCCCTCCACTTT. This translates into CASSVEQGPTYNSPLHF.

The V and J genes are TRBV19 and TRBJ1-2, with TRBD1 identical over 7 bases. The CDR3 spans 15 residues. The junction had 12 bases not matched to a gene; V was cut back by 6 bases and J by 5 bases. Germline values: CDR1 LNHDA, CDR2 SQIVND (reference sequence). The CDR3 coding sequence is TGTGCCAGTAGATTACAGGGGACCGCGGGGTATGGCTACACCTTC. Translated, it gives CASRLQGTAGYGYTF.

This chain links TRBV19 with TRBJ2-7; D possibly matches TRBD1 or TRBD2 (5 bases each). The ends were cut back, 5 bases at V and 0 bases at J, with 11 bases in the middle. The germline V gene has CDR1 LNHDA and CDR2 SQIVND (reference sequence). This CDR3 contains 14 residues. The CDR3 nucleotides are TGTGCCAGTAGTCCGAGGGGATACTCCTACGAGCAGTACTTC. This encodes CASSPRGYSYEQYF.

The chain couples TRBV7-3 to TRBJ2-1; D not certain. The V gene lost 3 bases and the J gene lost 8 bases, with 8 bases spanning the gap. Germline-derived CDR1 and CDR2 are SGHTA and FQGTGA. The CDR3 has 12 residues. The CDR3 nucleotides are TGTGCCAGCAGCTTCAGTGGTGATGAGCAGTTCTTC. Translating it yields CASSFSGDEQFF.

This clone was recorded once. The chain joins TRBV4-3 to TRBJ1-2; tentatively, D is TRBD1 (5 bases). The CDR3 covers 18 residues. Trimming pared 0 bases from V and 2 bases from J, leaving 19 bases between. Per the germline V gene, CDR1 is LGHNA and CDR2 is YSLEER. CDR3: CASSQDWAGGTSNYGYTF. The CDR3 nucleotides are TGCGCCAGCAGCCAAGATTGGGCGGGAGGGACGTCCAACTATGGCTACACCTTC.

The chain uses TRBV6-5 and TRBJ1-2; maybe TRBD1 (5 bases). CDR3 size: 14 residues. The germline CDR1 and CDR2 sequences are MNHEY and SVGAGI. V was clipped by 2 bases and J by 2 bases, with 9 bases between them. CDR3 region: CASSYGTENYGYTF. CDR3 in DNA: TGTGCCAGCAGTTACGGGACGGAGAACTATGGCTACACCTTC.

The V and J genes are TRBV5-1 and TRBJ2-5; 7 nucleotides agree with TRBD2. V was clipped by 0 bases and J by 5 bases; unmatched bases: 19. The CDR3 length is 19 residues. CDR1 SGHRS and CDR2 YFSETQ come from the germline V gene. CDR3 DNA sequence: TGCGCCAGCAGCTTGGGCGTCAGGTTCTCCGCCGGGGGGATGGAGACCCAGTACTTC. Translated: CASSLGVRFSAGGMETQYF. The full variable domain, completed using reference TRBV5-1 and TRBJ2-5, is KAGVTQTPRYLIKTRGQQVTLSCSPISGHRSVSWYQQTPGQGLQFLFEYFSETQRNKGNFPGRFSGRQFSNSRSEMNVSTLELGDSALYLCASSLGVRFSAGGMETQYFGPGTRLLVL.